This TCR beta chain is drawn from a study of blood T cell repertoires in COVID-19 (dated by TCRdb to about 2020). Study-wide context: The collaborator samples originated in the United States, Italy and Spain and spanned the acute and convalescent phases of COVID-19. Nearly every sample came with metadata listing a de-identified subject ID, COVID-19 status, age in years and sex. The repertoires were made available in a free public database intended to serve as a resource for research on the immune response to SARS-CoV-2. Where available, HLA class I and class II types were taken from metadata supplied by the sample provider and were not determined by assay-based typing. Samples came from the ongoing ImmuneRACE study (first 160 participants) plus 1,254 subjects from 6 global collaborators. The prospective study material was composed of cDNA or gDNA derived from T cells, B-cell-depleted T cells, or PBMCs. Subjects who had been exposed to COVID-19, were actively infected with it, or had recovered from it provided the deeply sampled blood TCRbeta repertoires that made up the dataset. The full study reports these points: The amount of clinical and demographic metadata varied by source and participant and was provided uncurated.

TCRbeta CDR3 regions were amplified from genomic DNA by means of the immunoSEQ Assay, a bias-controlled multiplex PCR. The published analysis was carried out like this. The number of nucleated cells in each sample was estimated by amplification of reference gene primers within the assay. Sequence reads were collapsed and filtered to measure the absolute abundance of every unique TCRbeta CDR3 rearrangement. For each sample, productive Simpson clonality was calculated as the square root of Simpson's diversity index across productive rearrangements. Drawn from immuneACCESS, this table holds only the in-frame rearrangements with V and J called that TCRdb kept. Clones are partly lost; checked studies trace under half to an unresolved V gene and leave the rest unexplained. V, J and clone size derive from that table, while D and trimming were established from the DNA sequence. For this sample the table gives under 300,000 clones, of which over 80% were detected only once. The ten top clones hold approximately 4% of the sample.

Looking up the germline V gene (reference sequence) yields CDR1 SEHNR and CDR2 FQNEAQ. Its CDR3 holds 13 amino acids, cysteine through phenylalanine. The read is trimmed to its CDR3 DNA, 39 bases read in frame from base 1. The V end gives up 5 bases and the J end 6 bases, leaving 6 bases in the junction not matched to a gene. Concerning this clone: This clone's antigen is unknown. Base qualities are not at hand, and no much larger clone is one base apart.

Whole blood was collected in K2EDTA tubes by collaborating institutions according to the institutions' own protocols. For TCRbeta analysis, collaborators shipped samples as frozen whole blood, isolated PBMCs, or DNA extracted from either of those sample types. This TCR came from a woman aged 40 to 55 with acute or convalescent COVID-19. Here the chain combines TRBV7-9 and TRBJ1-2, with 7 middle bases fitting TRBD1. The specimen sequenced was peripheral blood. DNA sequence: TGTGCCAGCAGCCGCGACAGGGAGGATGGCTACACCTTC. Translated, this is CASSRDREDGYTF.